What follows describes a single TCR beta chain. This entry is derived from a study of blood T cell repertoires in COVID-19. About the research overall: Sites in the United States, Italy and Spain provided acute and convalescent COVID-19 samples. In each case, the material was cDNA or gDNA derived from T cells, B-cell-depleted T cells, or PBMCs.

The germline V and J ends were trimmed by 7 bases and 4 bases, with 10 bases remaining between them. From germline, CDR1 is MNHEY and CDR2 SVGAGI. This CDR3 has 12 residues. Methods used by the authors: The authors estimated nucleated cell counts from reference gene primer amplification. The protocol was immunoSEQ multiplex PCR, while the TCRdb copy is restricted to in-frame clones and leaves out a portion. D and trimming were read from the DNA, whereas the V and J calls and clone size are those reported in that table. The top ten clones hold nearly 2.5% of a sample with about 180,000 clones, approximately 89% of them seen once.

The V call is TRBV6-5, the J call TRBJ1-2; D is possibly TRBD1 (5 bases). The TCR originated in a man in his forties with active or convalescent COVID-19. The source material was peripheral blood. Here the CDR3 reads CASMLGAYGYTF. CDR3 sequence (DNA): TGTGCCAGCATGCTTGGGGCCTATGGCTACACCTTC.